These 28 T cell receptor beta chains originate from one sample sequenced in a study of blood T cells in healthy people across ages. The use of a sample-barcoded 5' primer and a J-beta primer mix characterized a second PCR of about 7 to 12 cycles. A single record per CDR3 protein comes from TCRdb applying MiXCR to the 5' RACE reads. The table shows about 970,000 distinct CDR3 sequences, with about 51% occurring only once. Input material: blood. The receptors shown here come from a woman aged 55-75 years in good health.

The CDR3 sequence: CASSCPSNQPQHF. The DNA of the CDR3 is TGTGCCAGCAGTTGCCCCAGCAATCAGCCCCAGCATTTT. The V gene is TRBV28, the J gene TRBJ1-5, with D unresolved. V shed 4 bases and J shed 1 base, with 5 bases lying between them. Germline assignment: CDR1 MDHEN and CDR2 SYDVKM. This CDR3 is 13 amino acids long. The whole variable domain, remainder taken from reference TRBV28 and TRBJ1-5, is DVKVTQSSRYLVKRTGEKVFLECVQDMDHENMFWYRQDPGLGLRLIYFSYDVKMKEKGDIPEGYSVSREKKERFSLILESASTNQTSMYLCASSCPSNQPQHFGDGTRLSIL.

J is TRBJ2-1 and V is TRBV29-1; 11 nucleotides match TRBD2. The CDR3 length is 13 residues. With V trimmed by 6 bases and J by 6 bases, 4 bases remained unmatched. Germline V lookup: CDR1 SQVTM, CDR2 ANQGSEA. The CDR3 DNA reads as TGCAGCGTACTGACTAGCGGGGCCAATGAGCAGTTCTTC. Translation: CSVLTSGANEQFF.

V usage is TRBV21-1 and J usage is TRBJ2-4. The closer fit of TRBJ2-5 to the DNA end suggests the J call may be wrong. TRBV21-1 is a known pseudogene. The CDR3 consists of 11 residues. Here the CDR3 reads CASPAKETQYF. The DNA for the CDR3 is TGTGCCAGTCCAGCGAAAGAGACCCAGTACTTC.

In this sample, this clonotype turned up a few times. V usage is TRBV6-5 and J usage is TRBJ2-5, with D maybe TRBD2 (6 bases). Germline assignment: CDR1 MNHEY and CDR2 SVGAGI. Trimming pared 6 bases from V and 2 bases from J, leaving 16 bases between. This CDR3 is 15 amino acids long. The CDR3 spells CASSRGTYQQETQYF. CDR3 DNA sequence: TGTGCCAGCAGCCGCGGGACTTACCAACAAGAGACCCAGTACTTC.

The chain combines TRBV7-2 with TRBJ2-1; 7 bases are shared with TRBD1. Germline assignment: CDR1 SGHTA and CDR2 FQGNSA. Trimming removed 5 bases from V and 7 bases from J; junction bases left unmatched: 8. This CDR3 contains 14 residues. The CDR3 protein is CASSNQGDGNEQFF. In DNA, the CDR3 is TGTGCCAGCAGCAATCAGGGGGACGGTAATGAGCAGTTCTTC.

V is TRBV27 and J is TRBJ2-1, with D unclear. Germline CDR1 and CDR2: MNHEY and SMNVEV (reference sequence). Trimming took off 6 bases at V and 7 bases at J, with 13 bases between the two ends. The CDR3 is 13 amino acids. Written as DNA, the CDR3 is TGTGCCAGCAGCCTTATTCCCCGAAATGAGCAGTTCTTC. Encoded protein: CASSLIPRNEQFF.

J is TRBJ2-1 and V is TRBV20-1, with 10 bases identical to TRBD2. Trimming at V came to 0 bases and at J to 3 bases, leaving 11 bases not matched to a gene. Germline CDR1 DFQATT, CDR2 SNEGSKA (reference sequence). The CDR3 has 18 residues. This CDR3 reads CSARDPFGAGGGYNEQFF. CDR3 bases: TGCAGTGCTAGAGATCCGTTTGGAGCGGGAGGGGGCTACAATGAGCAGTTCTTC.

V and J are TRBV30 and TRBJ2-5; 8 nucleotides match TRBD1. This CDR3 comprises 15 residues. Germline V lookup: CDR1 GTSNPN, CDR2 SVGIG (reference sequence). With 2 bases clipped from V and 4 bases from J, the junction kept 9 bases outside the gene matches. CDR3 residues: CAWSLTGDLGETQYF. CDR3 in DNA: TGTGCCTGGAGTTTGACAGGGGATTTAGGAGAGACCCAGTACTTC.

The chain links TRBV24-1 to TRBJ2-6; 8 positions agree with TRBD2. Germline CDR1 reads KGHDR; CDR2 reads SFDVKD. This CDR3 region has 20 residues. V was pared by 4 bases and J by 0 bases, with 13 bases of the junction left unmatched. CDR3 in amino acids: CATSETRTSGVSSGANVLTF. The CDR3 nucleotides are TGTGCCACCAGTGAGACGCGCACTAGCGGAGTAAGCTCTGGGGCCAACGTCCTGACTTTC.

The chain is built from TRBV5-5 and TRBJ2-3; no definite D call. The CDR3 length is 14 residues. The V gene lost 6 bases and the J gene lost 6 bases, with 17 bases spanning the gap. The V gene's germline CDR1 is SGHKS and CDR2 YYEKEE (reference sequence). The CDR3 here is CASNQQHPTDTQYF. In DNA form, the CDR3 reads TGTGCCAGCAACCAACAGCACCCGACGGATACGCAGTATTTT.

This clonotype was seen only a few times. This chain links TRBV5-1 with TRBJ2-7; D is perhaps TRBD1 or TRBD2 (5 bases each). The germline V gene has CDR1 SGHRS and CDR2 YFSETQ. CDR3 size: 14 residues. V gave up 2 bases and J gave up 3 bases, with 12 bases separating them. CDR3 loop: CASSLQGENYEQYF. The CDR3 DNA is TGCGCCAGCAGCTTACAAGGGGAGAACTACGAGCAGTACTTC.

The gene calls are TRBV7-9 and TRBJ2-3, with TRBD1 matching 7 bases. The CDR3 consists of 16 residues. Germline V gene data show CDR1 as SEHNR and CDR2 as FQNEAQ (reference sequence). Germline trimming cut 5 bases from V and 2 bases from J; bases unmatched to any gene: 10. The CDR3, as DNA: TGTGCCAGCAGCCCATATGAGGGGGCGCCCACAGATACGCAGTATTTT. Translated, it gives CASSPYEGAPTDTQYF.

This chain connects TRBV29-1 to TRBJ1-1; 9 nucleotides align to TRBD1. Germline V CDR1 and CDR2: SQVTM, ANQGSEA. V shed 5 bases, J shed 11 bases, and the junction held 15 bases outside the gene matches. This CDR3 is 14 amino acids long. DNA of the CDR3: TGCAGCGTTAGACCCCGGGACAGGGCCACAAGGGCTTTCTTT. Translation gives CSVRPRDRATRAFF.

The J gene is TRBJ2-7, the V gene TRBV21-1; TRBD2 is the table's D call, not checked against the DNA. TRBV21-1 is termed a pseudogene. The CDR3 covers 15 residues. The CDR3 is CASSNETSATYEQYF. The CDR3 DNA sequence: TGTGCCAGCAGCAACGAGACTAGCGCGACCTACGAGCAGTACTTC.

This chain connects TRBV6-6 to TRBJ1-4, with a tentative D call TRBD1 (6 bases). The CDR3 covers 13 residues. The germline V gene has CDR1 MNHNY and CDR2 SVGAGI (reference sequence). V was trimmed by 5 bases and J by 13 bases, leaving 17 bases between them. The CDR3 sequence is CASSHGQSQGLFF. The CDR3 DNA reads TGTGCCAGCAGTCACGGACAGTCCCAAGGACTGTTTTTT.

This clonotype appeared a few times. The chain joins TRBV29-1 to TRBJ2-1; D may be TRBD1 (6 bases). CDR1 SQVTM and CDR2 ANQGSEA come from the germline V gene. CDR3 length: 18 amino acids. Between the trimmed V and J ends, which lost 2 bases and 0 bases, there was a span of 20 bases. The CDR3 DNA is TGCAGCGTTGAAAATATTAGACGAGGGGGAGTCTCCTACAATGAGCAGTTCTTC. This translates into CSVENIRRGGVSYNEQFF.

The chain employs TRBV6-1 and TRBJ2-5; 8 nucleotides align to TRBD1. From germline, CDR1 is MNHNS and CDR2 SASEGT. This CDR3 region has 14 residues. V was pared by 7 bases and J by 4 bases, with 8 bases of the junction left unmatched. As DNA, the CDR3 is TGTGCCAGCACTAGGACAGGGATCCCAGAGACCCAGTACTTC. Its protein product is CASTRTGIPETQYF.

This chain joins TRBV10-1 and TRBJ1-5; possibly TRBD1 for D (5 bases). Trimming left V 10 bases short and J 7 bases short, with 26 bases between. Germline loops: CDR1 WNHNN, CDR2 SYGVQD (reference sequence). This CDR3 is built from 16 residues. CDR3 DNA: TGCGCCACCTCTAACCCCCATCCGCGGGGGAAGCAGCCCCAGCATTTT. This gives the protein CATSNPHPRGKQPQHF.

The CDR3 DNA is TGTGCCAGCAGCCAAACCCGAGCGGGAGGGCCTCAATACGAGCAGTACTTC. This translates into CASSQTRAGGPQYEQYF. This sequence joins TRBV3-1 and TRBJ2-7; TRBD2 agrees at 10 bases. The CDR3 contains 17 residues. Looked up from germline, CDR1 is LGHDT and CDR2 is YNNKEL (reference sequence). Trimming at V came to 2 bases and at J to 4 bases, leaving 11 bases not matched to a gene.

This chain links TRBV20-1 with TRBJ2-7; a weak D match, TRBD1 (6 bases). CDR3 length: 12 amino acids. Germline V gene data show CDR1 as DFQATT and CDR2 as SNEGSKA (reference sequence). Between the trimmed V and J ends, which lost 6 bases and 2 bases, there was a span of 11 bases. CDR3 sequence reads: CSATGYPYEQYF. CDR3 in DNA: TGCAGTGCCACAGGGTACCCCTACGAGCAGTACTTC.

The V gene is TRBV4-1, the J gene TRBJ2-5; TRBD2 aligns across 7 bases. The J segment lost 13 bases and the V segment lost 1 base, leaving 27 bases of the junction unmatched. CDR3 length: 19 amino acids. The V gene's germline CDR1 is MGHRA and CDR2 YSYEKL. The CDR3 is CASSQVGSGVVLAKNIRYF. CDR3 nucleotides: TGCGCCAGCAGCCAAGTAGGCAGCGGGGTGGTCTTAGCCAAAAACATTCGGTACTTC.

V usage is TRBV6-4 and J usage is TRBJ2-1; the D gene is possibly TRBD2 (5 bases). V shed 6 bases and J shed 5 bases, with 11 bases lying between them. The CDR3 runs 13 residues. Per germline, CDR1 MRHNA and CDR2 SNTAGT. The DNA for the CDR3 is TGTGCCAGCAGCAACTCGCGGGACAATGAGCAGTTCTTC. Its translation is CASSNSRDNEQFF.

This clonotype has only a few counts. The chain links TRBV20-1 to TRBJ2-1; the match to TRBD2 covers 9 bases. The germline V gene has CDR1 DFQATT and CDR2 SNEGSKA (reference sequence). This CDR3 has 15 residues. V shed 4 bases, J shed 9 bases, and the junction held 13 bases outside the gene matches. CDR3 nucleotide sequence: TGCAGTGCTACAAGCGGGGCGGGAGGGCCGCGTGAGCAGTTCTTC. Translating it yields CSATSGAGGPREQFF.

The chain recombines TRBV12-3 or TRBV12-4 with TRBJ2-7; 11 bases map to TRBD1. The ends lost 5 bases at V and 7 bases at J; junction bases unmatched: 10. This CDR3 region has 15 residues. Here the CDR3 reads CASSDTGQGVWEQYF. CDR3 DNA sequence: TGTGCCAGCAGTGATACGGGACAGGGGGTGTGGGAGCAGTACTTC.

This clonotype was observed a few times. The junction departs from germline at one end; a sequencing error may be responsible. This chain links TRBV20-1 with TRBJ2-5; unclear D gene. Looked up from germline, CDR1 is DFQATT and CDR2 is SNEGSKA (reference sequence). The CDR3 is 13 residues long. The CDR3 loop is CSARGPRQRTQYF. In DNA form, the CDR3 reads TGCAGTGCAAGAGGACCTCGTCAACGGACCCAGTACTTC.

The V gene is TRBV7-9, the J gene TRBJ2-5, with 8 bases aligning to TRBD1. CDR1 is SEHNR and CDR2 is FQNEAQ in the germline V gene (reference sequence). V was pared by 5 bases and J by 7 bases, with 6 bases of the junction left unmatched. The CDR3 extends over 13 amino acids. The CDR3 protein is CASSPTGTGTQYF. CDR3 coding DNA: TGTGCCAGCAGCCCAACCGGGACAGGGACCCAGTACTTC.

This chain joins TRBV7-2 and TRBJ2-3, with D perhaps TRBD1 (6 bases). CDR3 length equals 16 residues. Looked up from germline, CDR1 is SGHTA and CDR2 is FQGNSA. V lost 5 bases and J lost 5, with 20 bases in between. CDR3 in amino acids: CASSPTGGTLGDTQYF. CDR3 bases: TGTGCCAGCAGCCCGACAGGTGGCACGTTAGGAGATACGCAGTATTTT.

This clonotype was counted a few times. The CDR3 is CASSLPGDNEQFF. The CDR3 DNA reads TGCGCCAGCAGCTTGCCAGGAGATAATGAGCAGTTCTTC. This chain connects TRBV5-1 to TRBJ2-1; D call uncertain. The CDR3 is 13 amino acids. Germline V gene data show CDR1 as SGHRS and CDR2 as YFSETQ. V was clipped by 1 base and J by 7 bases, with 9 bases between them.